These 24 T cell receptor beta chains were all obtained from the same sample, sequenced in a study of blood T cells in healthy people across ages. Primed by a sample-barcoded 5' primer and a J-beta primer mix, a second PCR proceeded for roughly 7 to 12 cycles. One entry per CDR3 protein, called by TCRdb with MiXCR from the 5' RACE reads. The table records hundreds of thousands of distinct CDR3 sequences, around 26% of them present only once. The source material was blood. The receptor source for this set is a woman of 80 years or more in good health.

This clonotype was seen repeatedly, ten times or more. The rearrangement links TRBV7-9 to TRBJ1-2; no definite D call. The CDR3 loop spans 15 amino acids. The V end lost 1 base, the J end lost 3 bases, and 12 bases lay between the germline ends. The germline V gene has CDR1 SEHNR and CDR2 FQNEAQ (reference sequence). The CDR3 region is CASSLGQTQHYGYTF. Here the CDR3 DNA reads TGTGCCAGCAGCTTAGGTCAAACGCAGCACTATGGCTACACCTTC.

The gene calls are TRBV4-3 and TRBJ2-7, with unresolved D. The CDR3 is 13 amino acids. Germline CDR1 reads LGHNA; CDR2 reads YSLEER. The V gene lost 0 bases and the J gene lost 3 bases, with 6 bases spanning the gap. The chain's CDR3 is CASSQEPGYEQYF. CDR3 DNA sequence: TGCGCCAGCAGCCAAGAGCCGGGCTACGAGCAGTACTTC.

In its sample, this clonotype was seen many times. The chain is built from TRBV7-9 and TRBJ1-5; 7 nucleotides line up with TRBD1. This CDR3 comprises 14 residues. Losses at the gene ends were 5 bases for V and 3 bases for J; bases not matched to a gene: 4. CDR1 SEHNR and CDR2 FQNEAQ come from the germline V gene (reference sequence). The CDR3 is CASSPGQDNQPQHF. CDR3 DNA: TGTGCCAGCAGCCCAGGACAGGACAATCAGCCCCAGCATTTT.

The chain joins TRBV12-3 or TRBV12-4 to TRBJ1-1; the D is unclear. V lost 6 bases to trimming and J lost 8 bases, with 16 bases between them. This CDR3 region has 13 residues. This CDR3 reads CASRATPIREAFF. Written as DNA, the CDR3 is TGTGCCAGCAGAGCAACCCCTATCCGCGAAGCTTTCTTT.

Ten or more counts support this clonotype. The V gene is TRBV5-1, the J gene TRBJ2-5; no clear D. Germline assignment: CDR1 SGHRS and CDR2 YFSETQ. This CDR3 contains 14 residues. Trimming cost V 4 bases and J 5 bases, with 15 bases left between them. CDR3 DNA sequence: TGCGCCAGCAGCGGGTGGGCCATTCAGGAGACCCAGTACTTC. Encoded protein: CASSGWAIQETQYF.

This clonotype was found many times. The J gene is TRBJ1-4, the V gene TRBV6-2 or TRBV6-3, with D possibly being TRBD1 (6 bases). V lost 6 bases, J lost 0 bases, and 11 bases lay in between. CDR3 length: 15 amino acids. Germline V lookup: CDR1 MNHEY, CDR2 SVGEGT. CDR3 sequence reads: CASSRGQSTNEKLFF. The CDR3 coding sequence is TGTGCCAGCAGCAGAGGACAGTCAACTAATGAAAAACTGTTTTTT.

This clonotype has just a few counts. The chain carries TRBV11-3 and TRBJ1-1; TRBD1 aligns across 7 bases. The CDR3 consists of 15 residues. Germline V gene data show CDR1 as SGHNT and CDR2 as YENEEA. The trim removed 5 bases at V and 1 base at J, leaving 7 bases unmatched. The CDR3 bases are TGTGCCAGCAGCGCCTCGGGACAGCCGAACACTGAAGCTTTCTTT. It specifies CASSASGQPNTEAFF.

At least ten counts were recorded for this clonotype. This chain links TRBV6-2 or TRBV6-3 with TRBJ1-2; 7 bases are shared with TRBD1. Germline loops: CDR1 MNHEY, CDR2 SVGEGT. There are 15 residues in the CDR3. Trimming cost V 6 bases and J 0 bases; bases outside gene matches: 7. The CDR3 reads CASSPRQGTNYGYTF. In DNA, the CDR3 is TGTGCCAGCAGCCCACGACAGGGAACTAACTATGGCTACACCTTC.

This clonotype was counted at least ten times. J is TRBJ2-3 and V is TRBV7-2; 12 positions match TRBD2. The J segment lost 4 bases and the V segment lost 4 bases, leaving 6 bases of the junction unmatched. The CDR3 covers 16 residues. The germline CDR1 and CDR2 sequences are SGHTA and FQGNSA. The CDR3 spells CASSSTSSGGADTQYF. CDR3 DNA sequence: TGTGCCAGCAGCTCTACTTCTAGCGGGGGGGCAGATACGCAGTATTTT.

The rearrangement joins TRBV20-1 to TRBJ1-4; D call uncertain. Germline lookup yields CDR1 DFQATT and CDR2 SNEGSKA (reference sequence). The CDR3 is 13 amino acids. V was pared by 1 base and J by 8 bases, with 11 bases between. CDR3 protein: CSARGAWEEKLFF. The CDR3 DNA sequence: TGCAGTGCTAGAGGGGCATGGGAGGAAAAACTGTTTTTT.

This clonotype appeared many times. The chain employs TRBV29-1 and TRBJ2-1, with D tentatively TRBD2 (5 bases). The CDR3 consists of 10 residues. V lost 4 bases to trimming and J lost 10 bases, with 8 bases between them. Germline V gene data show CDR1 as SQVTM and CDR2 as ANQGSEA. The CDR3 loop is CSVGETEQFF. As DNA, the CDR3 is TGCAGCGTTGGGGAGACGGAGCAGTTCTTC.

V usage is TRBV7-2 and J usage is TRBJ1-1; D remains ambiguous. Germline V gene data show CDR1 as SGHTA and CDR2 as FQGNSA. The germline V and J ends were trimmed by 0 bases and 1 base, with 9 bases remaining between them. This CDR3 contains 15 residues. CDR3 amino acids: CASSLAAARNTEAFF. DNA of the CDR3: TGTGCCAGCAGCTTAGCGGCGGCACGGAACACTGAAGCTTTCTTT.

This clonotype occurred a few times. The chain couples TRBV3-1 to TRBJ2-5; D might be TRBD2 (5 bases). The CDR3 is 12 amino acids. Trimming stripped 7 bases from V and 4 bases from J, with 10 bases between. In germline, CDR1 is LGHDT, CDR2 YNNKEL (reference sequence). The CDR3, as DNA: TGTGCCAGCAATGGAGGAGGAGAGACCCAGTACTTC. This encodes CASNGGGETQYF.

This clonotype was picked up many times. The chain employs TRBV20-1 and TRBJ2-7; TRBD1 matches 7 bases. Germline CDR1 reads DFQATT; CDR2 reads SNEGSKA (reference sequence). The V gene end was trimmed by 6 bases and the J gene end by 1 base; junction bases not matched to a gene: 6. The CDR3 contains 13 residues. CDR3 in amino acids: CSASGQLSYEQYF. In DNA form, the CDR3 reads TGCAGTGCCTCGGGACAGTTATCCTACGAGCAGTACTTC.

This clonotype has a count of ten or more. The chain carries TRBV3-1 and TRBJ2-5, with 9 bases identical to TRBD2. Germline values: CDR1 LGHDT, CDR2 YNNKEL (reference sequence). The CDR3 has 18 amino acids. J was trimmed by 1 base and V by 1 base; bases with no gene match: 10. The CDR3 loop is CASSQGTISGGLQETQYF. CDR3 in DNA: TGTGCCAGCAGCCAAGGAACTATAAGCGGGGGGCTCCAAGAGACCCAGTACTTC.

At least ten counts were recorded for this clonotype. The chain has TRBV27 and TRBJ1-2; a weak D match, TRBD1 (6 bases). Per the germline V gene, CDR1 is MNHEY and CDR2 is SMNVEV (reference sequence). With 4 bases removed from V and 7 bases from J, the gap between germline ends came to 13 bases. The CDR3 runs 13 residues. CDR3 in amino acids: CASSYRTGAGYTF. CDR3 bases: TGTGCCAGCAGTTACAGAACGGGGGCTGGCTACACCTTC.

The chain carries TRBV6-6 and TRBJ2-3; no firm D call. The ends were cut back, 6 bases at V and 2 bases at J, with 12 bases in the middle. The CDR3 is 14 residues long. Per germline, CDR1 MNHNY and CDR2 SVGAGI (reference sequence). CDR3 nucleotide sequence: TGTGCCAGCAGGACCGCCGGGCCCACAGATACGCAGTATTTT. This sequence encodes CASRTAGPTDTQYF.

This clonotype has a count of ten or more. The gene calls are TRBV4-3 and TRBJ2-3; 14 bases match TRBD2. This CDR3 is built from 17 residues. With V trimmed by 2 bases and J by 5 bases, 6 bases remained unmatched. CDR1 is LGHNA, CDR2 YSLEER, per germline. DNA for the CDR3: TGCGCCAGCAGCCAACAGGGACTAGCGGGGGCAATAGATACGCAGTATTTT. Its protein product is CASSQQGLAGAIDTQYF.

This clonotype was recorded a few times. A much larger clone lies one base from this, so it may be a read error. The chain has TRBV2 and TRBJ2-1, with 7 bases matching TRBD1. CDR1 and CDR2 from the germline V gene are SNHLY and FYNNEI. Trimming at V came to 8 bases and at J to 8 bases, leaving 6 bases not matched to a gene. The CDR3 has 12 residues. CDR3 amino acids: CASGTERDEQFF. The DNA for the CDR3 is TGTGCCAGCGGGACAGAACGCGATGAGCAGTTCTTC. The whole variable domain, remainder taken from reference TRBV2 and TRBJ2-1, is EPEVTQTPSHQVTQMGQEVILRCVPISNHLYFYWYRQILGQKVEFLVSFYNNEISEKSEIFDDQFSVERPDGSNFTLKIRSTKLEDSAMYFCASGTERDEQFFGPGTRLTVL.

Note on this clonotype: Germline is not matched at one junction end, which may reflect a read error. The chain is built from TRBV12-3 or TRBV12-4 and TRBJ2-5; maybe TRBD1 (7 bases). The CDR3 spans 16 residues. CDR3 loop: CASRAPGTEEGETQYF. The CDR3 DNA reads TGTGCCAGCAGAGCCCCCGGGACAGAGGAGGGAGAGACCCAGTACTTT.

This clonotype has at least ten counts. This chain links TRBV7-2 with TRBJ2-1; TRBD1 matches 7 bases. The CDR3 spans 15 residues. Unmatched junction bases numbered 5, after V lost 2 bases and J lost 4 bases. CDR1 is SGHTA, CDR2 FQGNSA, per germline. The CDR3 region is CASSLRAGGYNEQFF. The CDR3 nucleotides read TGTGCCAGCAGCTTACGGGCAGGGGGTTACAATGAGCAGTTCTTC.

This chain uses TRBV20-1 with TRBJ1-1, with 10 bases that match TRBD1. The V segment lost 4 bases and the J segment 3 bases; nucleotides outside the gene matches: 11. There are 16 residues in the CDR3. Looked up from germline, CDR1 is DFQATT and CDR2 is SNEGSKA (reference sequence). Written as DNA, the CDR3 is TGCAGTGCTACACCTAACCGGGACAGGGGCGACACTGAAGCTTTCTTT. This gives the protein CSATPNRDRGDTEAFF.

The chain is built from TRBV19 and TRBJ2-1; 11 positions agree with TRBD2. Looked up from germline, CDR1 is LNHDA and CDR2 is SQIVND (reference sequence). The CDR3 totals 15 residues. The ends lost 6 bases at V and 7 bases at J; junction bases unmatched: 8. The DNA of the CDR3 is TGTGCCAGTAGAGGGCCTAGCGGGGGGCCTAATGAGCAGTTCTTC. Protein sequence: CASRGPSGGPNEQFF.

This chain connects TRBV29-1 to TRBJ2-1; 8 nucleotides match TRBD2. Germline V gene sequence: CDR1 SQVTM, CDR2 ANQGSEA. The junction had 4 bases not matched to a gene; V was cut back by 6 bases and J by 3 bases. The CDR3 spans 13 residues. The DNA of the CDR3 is TGCAGCGTCGATGGGACTAGCTACAATGAGCAGTTCTTC. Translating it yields CSVDGTSYNEQFF.